This is a list of T cell receptor beta chains from one sample in a study of T cell repertoires in cytomegalovirus infection. TCRdb fed the reads into MiXCR, producing one record per CDR3 protein. The sample lists around 530,000 distinct CDR3 sequences, 26% seen once, with around 13% in the top ten. The sequenced sample was PBMCs. The receptors originated from a human donor in good health (CMV status not recorded). Some clones in this sample may be carry-over from other donors' samples. Both conserved end residues are part of each CDR3. The D gene is left open where the match is weak. Only some rows state a clone size, as once, few, many or a class for expanded clones.

v_gene	abundance	j_gene	len	d_gene	CDR3nt	CDR3aa
TRBV28	NA	TRBJ2-3	15	TRBD2	TGTGCCAGCACCCGAATTAGCGGGACCCCAGATACGCAGTATTTT	CASTRISGTPDTQYF
TRBV19	NA	TRBJ2-3	14	NA	TGTGCCAGTAGTATAACGGAGAGCACAGATACGCAGTATTTT	CASSITESTDTQYF
TRBV7-3	NA	TRBJ2-3	16	NA	TGTGCCAGCAGCTTCGGGTCTAAACAAAGCACAGATACGCAGTATTTT	CASSFGSKQSTDTQYF
TRBV5-1	NA	TRBJ2-1	13	TRBD2	TGCGCCAGCAGCCGCGGGGGAAGGGATGAGCAGTTCTTC	CASSRGGRDEQFF
TRBV19	NA	TRBJ2-1	13	TRBD1	TGTGCCAGTATGGGACAGGGGAGGGATGAGCAGTTCTTC	CASMGQGRDEQFF
TRBV24-1	few	TRBJ1-1	12	TRBD1	TGTGCCACCAGCGCACAGGGGGTCGAAGCTTTCTTT	CATSAQGVEAFF
TRBV20-1	NA	TRBJ2-1	15	TRBD2	TGCAGTGCTACAAAAAAGCGGGAGGTATACAATGAGCAGTTCTTC	CSATKKREVYNEQFF
TRBV6-2/TRBV6-3	NA	TRBJ2-2	16	NA	TGTGCCAGCAGTTTAAGTGGGGGAGCGAACACCGGGGAGCTGTTTTTT	CASSLSGGANTGELFF
TRBV6-2/TRBV6-3	NA	TRBJ1-6	15	NA	TGTGCCAGCAGTTACTCGGGGCCGGGGAATTCACCCCTCCACTTT	CASSYSGPGNSPLHF
TRBV10-3	few	TRBJ1-4	12	NA	TGTGCCATCAGTGAGTTAAATGAAAAACTGTTTTTT	CAISELNEKLFF